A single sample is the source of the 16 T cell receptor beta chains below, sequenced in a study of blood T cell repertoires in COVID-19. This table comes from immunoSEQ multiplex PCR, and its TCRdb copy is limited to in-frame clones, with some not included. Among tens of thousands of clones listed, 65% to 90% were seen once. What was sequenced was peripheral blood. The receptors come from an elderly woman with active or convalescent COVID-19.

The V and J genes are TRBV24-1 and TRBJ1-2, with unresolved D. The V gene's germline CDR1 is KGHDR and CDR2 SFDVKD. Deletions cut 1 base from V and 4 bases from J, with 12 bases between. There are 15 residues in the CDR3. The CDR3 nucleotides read TGTGCCACCAGTGATTTTATGGGCGCCCGCTATGGCTACACCTTC. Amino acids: CATSDFMGARYGYTF.

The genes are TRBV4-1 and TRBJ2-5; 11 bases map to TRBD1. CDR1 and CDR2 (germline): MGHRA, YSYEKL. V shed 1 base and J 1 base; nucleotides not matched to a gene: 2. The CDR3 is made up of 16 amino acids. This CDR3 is CASSQGTGGSQETQYF. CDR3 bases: TGCGCCAGCAGCCAAGGGACAGGGGGCTCCCAAGAGACCCAGTACTTC.

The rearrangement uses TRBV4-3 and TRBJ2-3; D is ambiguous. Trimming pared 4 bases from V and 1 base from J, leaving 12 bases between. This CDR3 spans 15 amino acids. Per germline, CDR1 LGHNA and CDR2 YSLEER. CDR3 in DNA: TGCGCCAGCAGCCCCTCTAAGTATGGCACAGATACGCAGTATTTT. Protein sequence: CASSPSKYGTDTQYF.

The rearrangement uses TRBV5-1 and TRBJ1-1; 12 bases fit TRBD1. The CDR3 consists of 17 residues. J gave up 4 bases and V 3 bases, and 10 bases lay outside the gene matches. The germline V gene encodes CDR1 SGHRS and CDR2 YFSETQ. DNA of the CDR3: TGCGCCAGCAGCTCCGGGACAGGGGGCTTTGGGGGCACTGAAGCTTTCTTT. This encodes CASSSGTGGFGGTEAFF.

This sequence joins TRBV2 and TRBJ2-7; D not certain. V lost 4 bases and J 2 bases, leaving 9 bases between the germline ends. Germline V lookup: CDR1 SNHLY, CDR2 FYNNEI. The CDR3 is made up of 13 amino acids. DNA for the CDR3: TGTGCCAGCAGTGTGCTGCCAGCCTACGAGCAGTACTTC. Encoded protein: CASSVLPAYEQYF.

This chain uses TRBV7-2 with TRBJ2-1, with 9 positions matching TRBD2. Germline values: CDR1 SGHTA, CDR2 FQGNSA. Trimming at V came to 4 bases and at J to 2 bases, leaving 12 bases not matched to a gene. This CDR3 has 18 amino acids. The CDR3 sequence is CASSYRFSGTSTYNEQFF. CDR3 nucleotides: TGTGCCAGCAGCTATCGATTCTCCGGGACTAGCACCTACAATGAGCAGTTCTTC.

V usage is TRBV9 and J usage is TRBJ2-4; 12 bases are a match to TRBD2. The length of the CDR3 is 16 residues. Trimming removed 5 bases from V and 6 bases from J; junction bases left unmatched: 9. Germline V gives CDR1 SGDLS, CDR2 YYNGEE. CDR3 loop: CASSSGLAGLGNIQYF. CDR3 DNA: TGTGCCAGCAGTTCAGGACTAGCGGGATTAGGAAACATTCAGTACTTC.

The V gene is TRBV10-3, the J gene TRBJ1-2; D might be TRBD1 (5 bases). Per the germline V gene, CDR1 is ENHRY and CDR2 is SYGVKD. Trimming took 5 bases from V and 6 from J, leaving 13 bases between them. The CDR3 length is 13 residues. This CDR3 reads CAISSAGWDGYTF. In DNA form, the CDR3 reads TGTGCCATCAGTTCAGCAGGGTGGGATGGCTACACCTTC.

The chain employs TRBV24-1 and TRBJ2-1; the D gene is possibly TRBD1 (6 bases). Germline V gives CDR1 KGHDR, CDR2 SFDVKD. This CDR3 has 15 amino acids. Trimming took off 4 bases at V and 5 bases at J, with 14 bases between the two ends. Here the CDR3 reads CATSEKGQINNEQFF. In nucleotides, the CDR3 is TGTGCCACCAGTGAAAAAGGACAGATTAACAATGAGCAGTTCTTC.

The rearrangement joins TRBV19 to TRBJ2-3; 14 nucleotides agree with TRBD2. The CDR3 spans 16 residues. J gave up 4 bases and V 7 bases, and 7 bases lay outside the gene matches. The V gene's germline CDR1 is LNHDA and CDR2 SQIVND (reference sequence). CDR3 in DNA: TGTGCCAGTACTGCGACTAGCGGGAGGGCCTCAGATACGCAGTATTTT. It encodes CASTATSGRASDTQYF.

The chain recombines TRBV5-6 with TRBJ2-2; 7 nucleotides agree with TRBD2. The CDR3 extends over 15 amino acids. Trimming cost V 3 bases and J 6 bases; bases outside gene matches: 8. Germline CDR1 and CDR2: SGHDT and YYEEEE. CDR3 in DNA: TGTGCCAGCAGCTCATACCGGGAGGTCCCCGGGGAGCTGTTTTTT. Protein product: CASSSYREVPGELFF.

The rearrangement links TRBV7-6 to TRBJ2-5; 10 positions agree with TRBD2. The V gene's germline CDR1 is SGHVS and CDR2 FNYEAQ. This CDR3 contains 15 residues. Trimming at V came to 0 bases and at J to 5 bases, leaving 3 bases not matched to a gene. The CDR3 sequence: CASSLASGRTETQYF. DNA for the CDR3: TGTGCCAGCAGCTTAGCTAGCGGGAGGACTGAGACCCAGTACTTC.

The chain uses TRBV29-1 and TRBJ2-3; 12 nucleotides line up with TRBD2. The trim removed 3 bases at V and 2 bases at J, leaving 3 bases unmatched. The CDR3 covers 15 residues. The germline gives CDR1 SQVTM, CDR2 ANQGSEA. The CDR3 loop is CSVDGLAGPTDTQYF. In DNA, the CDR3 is TGCAGCGTTGATGGACTAGCGGGACCCACAGATACGCAGTATTTT.

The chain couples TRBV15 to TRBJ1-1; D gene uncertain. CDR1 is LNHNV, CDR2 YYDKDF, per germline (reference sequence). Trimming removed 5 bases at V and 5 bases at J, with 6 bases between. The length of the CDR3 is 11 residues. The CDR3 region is CATSRETEAFF. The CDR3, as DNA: TGTGCCACCAGCCGGGAGACTGAAGCTTTCTTT.

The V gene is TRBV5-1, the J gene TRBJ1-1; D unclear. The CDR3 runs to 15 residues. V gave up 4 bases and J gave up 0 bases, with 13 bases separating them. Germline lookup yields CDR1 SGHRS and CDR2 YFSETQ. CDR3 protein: CASSPLGGLNTEAFF. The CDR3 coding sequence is TGCGCCAGCAGCCCTCTCGGAGGTTTGAACACTGAAGCTTTCTTT.

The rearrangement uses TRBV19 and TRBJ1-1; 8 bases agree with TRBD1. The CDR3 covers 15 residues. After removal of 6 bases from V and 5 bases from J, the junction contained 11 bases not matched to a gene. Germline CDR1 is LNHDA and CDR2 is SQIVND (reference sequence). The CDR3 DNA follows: TGTGCCAGTAGCCTTTTAGGACAGGGATATACTGAAGCTTTCTTT. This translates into CASSLLGQGYTEAFF.